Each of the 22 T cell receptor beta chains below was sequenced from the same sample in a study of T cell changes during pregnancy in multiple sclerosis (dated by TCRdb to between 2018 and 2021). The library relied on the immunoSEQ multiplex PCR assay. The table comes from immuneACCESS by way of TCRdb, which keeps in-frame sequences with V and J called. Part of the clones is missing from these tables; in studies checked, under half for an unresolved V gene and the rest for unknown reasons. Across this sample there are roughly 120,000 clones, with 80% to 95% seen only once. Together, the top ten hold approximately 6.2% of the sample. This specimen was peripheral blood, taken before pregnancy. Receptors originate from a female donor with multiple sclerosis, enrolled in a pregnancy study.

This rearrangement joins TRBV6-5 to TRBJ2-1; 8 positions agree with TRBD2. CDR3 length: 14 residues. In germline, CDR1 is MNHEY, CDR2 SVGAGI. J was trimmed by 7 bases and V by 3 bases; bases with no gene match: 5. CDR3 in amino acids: CASSYEAGGNEQFF. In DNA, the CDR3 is TGTGCCAGCAGTTATGAGGCGGGAGGAAATGAGCAGTTCTTC.

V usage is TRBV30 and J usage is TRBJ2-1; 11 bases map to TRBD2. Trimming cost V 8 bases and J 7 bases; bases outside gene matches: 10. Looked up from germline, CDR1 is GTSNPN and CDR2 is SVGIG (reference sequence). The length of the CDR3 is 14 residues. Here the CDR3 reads CASISGGAANEQFF. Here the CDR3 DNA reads TGTGCCAGTATTAGCGGGGGGGCCGCTAATGAGCAGTTCTTC. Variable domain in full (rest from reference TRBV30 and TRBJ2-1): SQTIHQWPATLVQPVGSPLSLECTVEGTSNPNLYWYRQAAGRGLQLLFYSVGIGQISSEVPQNLSASRPQDRQFILSSKKLLLSDSGFYLCASISGGAANEQFFGPGTRLTVL.

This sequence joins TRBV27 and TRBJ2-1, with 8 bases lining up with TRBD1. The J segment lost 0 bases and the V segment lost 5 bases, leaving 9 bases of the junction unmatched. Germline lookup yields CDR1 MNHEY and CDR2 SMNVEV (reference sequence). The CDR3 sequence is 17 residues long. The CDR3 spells CASSKDRVSVSYNEQFF. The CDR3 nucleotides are TGTGCCAGCAGTAAGGACAGGGTTAGTGTCTCCTACAATGAGCAGTTCTTC.

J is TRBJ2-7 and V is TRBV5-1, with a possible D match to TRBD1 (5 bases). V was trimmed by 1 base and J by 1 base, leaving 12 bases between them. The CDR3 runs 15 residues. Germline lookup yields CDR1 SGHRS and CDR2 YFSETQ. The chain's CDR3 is CASSLPKTGSYEQYF. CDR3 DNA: TGCGCCAGCAGCTTGCCTAAAACAGGTTCCTACGAGCAGTACTTC.

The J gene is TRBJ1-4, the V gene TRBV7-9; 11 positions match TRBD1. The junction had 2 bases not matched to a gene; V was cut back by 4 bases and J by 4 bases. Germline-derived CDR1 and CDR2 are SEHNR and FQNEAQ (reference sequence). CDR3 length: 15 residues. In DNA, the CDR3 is TGTGCCAGCAGCTCGGGACAGGGGGTTAATGAAAAACTGTTTTTT. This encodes CASSSGQGVNEKLFF.

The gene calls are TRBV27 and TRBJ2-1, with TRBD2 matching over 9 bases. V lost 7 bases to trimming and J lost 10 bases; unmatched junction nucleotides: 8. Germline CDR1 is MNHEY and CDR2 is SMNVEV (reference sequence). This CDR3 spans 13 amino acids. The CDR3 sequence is CASTPSGIREQFF. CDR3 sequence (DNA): TGTGCCAGCACCCCTAGCGGGATTAGAGAGCAGTTCTTC.

CDR3: CASSFTEEKLFF. CDR3 bases: TGTGCCAGCAGCTTCACTGAGGAAAAACTGTTTTTT. The chain has TRBV5-6 and TRBJ1-4; unclear D gene. Germline values: CDR1 SGHDT, CDR2 YYEEEE. V was cut by 2 bases and J by 8 bases, with 7 bases left in between. This CDR3 has 12 residues. The whole variable domain, filled in from reference TRBV5-6 and TRBJ1-4, reads DAGVTQSPTHLIKTRGQQVTLRCSPKSGHDTVSWYQQALGQGPQFIFQYYEEEERQRGNFPDRFSGHQFPNYSSELNVNALLLGDSALYLCASSFTEEKLFFGSGTQLSVL.

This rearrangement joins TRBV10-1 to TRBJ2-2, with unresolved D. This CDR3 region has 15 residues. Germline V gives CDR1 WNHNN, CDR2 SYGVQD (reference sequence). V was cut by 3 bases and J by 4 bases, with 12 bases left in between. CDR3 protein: CASSEEDLATGELFF. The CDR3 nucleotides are TGCGCCAGCAGTGAAGAAGACTTAGCCACCGGGGAGCTGTTTTTT.

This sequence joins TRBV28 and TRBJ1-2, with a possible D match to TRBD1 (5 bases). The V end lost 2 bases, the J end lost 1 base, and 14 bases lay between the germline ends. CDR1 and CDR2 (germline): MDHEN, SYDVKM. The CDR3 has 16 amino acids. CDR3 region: CASSLPGTSFNYGYTF. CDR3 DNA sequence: TGTGCCAGCAGTTTACCGGGGACTAGCTTTAACTATGGCTACACCTTC.

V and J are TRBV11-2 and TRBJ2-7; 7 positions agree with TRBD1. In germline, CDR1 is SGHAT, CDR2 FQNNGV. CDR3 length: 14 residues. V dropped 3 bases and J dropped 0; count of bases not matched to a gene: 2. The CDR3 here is CASSLDRLSYEQYF. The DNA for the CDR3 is TGTGCCAGCAGCTTGGACAGGCTCTCCTACGAGCAGTACTTC.

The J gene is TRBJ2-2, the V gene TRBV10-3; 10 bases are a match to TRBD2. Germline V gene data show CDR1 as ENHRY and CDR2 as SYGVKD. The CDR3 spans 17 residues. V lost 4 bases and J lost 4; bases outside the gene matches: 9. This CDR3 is CAISGRLAGASTGELFF. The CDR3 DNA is TGTGCCATCAGTGGAAGACTAGCGGGCGCCTCCACCGGGGAGCTGTTTTTT.

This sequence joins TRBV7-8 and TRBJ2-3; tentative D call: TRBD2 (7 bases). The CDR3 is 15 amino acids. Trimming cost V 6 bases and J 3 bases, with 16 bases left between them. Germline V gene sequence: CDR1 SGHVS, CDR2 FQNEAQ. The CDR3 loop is CASRHLGGATDTQYF. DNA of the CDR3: TGTGCCAGCAGACATTTAGGGGGGGCAACAGATACGCAGTATTTT. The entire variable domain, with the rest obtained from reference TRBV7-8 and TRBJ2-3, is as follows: GAGVSQSPRYKVAKRGQDVALRCDPISGHVSLFWYQQALGQGPEFLTYFQNEAQLDKSGLPSDRFFAERPEGSVSTLKIQRTQQEDSAVYLCASRHLGGATDTQYFGPGTRLTVL.

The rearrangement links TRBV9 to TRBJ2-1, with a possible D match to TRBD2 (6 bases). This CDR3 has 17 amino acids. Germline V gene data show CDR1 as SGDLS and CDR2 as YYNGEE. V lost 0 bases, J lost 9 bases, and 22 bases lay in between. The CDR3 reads CASSVALGLLGGGEQFF. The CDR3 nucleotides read TGTGCCAGCAGCGTAGCCCTTGGACTTCTGGGAGGTGGTGAGCAGTTCTTC. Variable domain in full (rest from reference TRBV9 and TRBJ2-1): DSGVTQTPKHLITATGQRVTLRCSPRSGDLSVYWYQQSLDQGLQFLIQYYNGEERAKGNILERFSAQQFPDLHSELNLSSLELGDSALYFCASSVALGLLGGGEQFFGPGTRLTVL.

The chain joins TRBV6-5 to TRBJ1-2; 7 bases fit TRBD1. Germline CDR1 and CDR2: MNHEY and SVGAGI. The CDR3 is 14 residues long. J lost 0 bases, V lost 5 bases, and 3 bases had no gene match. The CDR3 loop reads CASSRDSPNYGYTF. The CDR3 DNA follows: TGTGCCAGCAGTCGGGACAGCCCTAACTATGGCTACACCTTC.

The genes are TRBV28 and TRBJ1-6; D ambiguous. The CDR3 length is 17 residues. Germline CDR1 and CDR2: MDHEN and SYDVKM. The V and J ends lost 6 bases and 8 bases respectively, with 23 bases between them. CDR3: CASSPPRGTRGYSPLHF. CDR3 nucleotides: TGTGCCAGCAGCCCCCCTCGCGGCACACGGGGTTATTCACCCCTCCACTTT.

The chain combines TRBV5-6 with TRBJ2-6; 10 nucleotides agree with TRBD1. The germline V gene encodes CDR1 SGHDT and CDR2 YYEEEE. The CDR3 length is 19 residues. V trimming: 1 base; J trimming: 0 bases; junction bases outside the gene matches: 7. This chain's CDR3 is CASSLLSRDRGSGANVLTF. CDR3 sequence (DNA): TGTGCCAGCAGCTTGTTGTCGAGGGACAGGGGCTCTGGGGCCAACGTCCTGACTTTC.

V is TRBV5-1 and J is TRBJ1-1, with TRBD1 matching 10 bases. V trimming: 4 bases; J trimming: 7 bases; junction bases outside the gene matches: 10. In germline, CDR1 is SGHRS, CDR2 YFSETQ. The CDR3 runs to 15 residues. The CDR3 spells CASSLGDRGWGEAFF. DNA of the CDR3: TGCGCCAGCAGCCTCGGGGACAGGGGATGGGGTGAAGCTTTCTTT.

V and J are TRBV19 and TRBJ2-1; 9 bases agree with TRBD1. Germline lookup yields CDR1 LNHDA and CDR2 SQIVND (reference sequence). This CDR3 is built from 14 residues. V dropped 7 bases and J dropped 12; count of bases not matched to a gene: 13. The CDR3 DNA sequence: TGTGCCAGTACCCCAGGGACAGGGCGTTCGGGGCAGTTCTTC. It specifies CASTPGTGRSGQFF.

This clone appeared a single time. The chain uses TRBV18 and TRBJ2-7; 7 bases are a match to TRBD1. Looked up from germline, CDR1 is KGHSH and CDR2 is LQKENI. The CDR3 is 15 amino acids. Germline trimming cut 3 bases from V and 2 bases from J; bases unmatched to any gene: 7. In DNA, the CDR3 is TGTGCCAGCTCACCTCCGGGACAGCTTACCTACGAGCAGTACTTC. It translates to CASSPPGQLTYEQYF.

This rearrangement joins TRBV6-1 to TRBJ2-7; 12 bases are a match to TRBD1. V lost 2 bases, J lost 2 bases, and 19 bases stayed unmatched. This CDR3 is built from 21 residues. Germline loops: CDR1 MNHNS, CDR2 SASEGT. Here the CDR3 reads CASSEMFSRMGQGAVPYEQYF. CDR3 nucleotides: TGTGCCAGCAGTGAAATGTTTAGTCGAATGGGACAGGGGGCTGTACCCTACGAGCAGTACTTC.

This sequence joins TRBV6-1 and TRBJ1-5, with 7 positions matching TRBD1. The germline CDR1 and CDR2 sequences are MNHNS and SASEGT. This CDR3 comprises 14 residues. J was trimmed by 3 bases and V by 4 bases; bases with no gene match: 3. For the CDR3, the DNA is TGTGCCAGCAGTGGACAGGGCTACAATCAGCCCCAGCATTTT. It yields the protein CASSGQGYNQPQHF.

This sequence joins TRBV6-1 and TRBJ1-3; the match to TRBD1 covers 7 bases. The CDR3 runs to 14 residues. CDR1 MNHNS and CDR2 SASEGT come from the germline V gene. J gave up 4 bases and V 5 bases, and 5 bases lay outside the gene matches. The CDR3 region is CASSTGEGGNTIYF. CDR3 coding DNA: TGTGCCAGCAGTACAGGGGAAGGAGGAAACACCATATATTTT.